The 20 T cell receptor beta chains in this list originate from one sample, sequenced in a study of shared clonotypes between healthy human individuals. Repertoires were generated with immunoSEQ multiplex PCR, while TCRdb's copy carries only in-frame clones and drops some. The sample includes millions of clones, less than 95% of them seen just once. As defined, naive CD8 cells were CD45RO-negative and positively selected for CCR7, with terminally differentiated effector memory CD45RA+ cells excluded. The sample comprised naive CD8+ T cells sorted from blood. These receptors came from a man in his late teens or twenties in good health.

The chain couples TRBV6-5 to TRBJ2-7; 9 positions match TRBD1. Germline V lookup: CDR1 MNHEY, CDR2 SVGAGI. This CDR3 is 14 amino acids long. V was pared by 6 bases and J by 6 bases, with 9 bases of the junction left unmatched. CDR3 loop: CASRWGQGVLEQYF. The CDR3 DNA reads as TGTGCCAGCAGGTGGGGACAGGGCGTGCTCGAGCAGTACTTC.

This chain connects TRBV5-1 to TRBJ1-2; TRBD1 matches 10 bases. CDR3 length: 14 residues. Germline CDR1 SGHRS, CDR2 YFSETQ. After removal of 0 bases from V and 6 bases from J, the junction contained 2 bases not matched to a gene. The DNA for the CDR3 is TGCGCCAGCAGCTTGGCTGGGACAGGGGATGGCTACACCTTC. This sequence encodes CASSLAGTGDGYTF.

This chain uses TRBV13 with TRBJ2-3; D is possibly TRBD1 (5 bases). V was clipped by 3 bases and J by 4 bases, with 11 bases between them. The CDR3 runs 14 residues. Germline V lookup: CDR1 PRHDT, CDR2 FYEKMQ (reference sequence). The CDR3 nucleotides are TGTGCCAGCAGCTTGGGCGTGGGGCCAGATACGCAGTATTTT. It is translated as CASSLGVGPDTQYF.

The chain couples TRBV5-6 to TRBJ2-7; possible D gene TRBD2, 6 bases. V was trimmed by 5 bases and J by 5 bases, leaving 14 bases between them. This CDR3 contains 13 residues. Germline-derived CDR1 and CDR2 are SGHDT and YYEEEE. CDR3 DNA sequence: TGTGCCAGCAGTGTTGGGGGGAGTGACGAGCAGTACTTC. Translated, it gives CASSVGGSDEQYF.

A word on this clone: The sample contains more than one DNA sequence encoding this CDR3. The chain joins TRBV30 to TRBJ1-5, with D possibly TRBD1 on 5 matching bases. Trimming left V 0 bases short and J 7 bases short, with 10 bases between. This CDR3 spans 13 amino acids. In germline, CDR1 is GTSNPN, CDR2 SVGIG (reference sequence). The chain's CDR3 is CAWSVAGDQPQHF. The CDR3 nucleotides read TGTGCCTGGAGTGTAGCGGGGGACCAGCCCCAGCATTTT.

The rearrangement links TRBV4-2 to TRBJ2-3; D is ambiguous. The V gene lost 3 bases and the J gene lost 1 base, with 8 bases spanning the gap. This CDR3 has 14 residues. Germline V gene data show CDR1 as LGHNA and CDR2 as YNFKEQ. The CDR3 sequence is CASSHYRGTDTQYF. The CDR3 coding sequence is TGTGCCAGCAGCCATTACCGGGGCACAGATACGCAGTATTTT.

The genes are TRBV6-5 and TRBJ2-1, with D perhaps TRBD1 (5 bases). Germline assignment: CDR1 MNHEY and CDR2 SVGAGI. Trimming removed 7 bases at V and 6 bases at J, with 13 bases between. There are 13 residues in the CDR3. This CDR3 is CASIGQGSNEQFF. The CDR3 region has the DNA TGTGCCAGCATCGGGCAGGGAAGCAATGAGCAGTTCTTC.

The chain joins TRBV6-4 to TRBJ2-2; 14 bases match TRBD2. J was trimmed by 5 bases and V by 7 bases; bases with no gene match: 9. In germline, CDR1 is MRHNA, CDR2 SNTAGT. This CDR3 spans 17 amino acids. The CDR3: CASTAGTSGSKTGELFF. The CDR3 nucleotides are TGTGCCAGCACCGCCGGGACTAGCGGGAGTAAGACCGGGGAGCTGTTTTTT.

The chain has TRBV4-2 and TRBJ1-5; D is perhaps TRBD1 (5 bases). V gave up 1 base and J gave up 2 bases, with 6 bases separating them. Germline V gene lookup returns CDR1 LGHNA and CDR2 YNFKEQ. The CDR3 spans 14 residues. The CDR3 here is CASSQVQGNQPQHF. The CDR3 bases are TGTGCCAGCAGCCAAGTACAGGGCAATCAGCCCCAGCATTTT.

This clone is a singleton in its sample. Distinct nucleotide sequences in the sample also encode this CDR3. This rearrangement joins TRBV5-1 to TRBJ2-5, with TRBD1 matching 7 bases. This CDR3 contains 14 residues. Trimming cost V 0 bases and J 4 bases; bases outside gene matches: 3. Germline V lookup: CDR1 SGHRS, CDR2 YFSETQ. The CDR3 sequence is CASSLEGARETQYF. The CDR3 DNA follows: TGCGCCAGCAGCTTGGAGGGGGCCCGAGAGACCCAGTACTTC.

CDR3 amino acids: CASSPTGAGETEAFF. In DNA, the CDR3 is TGTGCCAGCAGCCCTACGGGGGCAGGGGAGACTGAAGCTTTCTTT. The V and J genes are TRBV7-2 and TRBJ1-1, with D possibly being TRBD1 (6 bases). V was trimmed by 5 bases and J by 5 bases, leaving 18 bases between them. The CDR3 has 15 amino acids. Germline values: CDR1 SGHTA, CDR2 FQGNSA.

Of note for this clone: At the DNA level, this CDR3 is encoded by other sequences in the same sample as well. The CDR3, as DNA: TGTGCCAGCAGCCGAATAGCGGGAAACACAGATACGCAGTATTTT. Translating gives CASSRIAGNTDTQYF. The chain is built from TRBV11-2 and TRBJ2-3, with 8 bases matching TRBD2. V was clipped by 5 bases and J by 2 bases; unmatched bases: 6. The CDR3 consists of 15 residues. Germline CDR1 SGHAT, CDR2 FQNNGV.

The genes are TRBV9 and TRBJ1-1, with 7 bases fitting TRBD1. Germline V gene lookup returns CDR1 SGDLS and CDR2 YYNGEE. This CDR3 is built from 15 residues. The trim removed 3 bases at V and 4 bases at J, leaving 9 bases unmatched. CDR3 nucleotides: TGTGCCAGCAGCGAGACAGGGTCTTTCGGCACTGAAGCTTTCTTT. Translated, it gives CASSETGSFGTEAFF.

The V and J genes are TRBV6-1 and TRBJ2-7; 7 bases are a match to TRBD1. This CDR3 contains 13 residues. After removal of 6 bases from V and 1 base from J, the junction contained 3 bases not matched to a gene. In germline, CDR1 is MNHNS, CDR2 SASEGT. In DNA, the CDR3 is TGTGCCAGCAGCCTGGGACAGTCCTACGAGCAGTACTTC. It translates to CASSLGQSYEQYF.

With respect to this clone: Other DNA sequences within the sample encode an identical CDR3. V is TRBV9 and J is TRBJ2-5; no definite D call. This CDR3 has 12 amino acids. CDR1 is SGDLS and CDR2 is YYNGEE in the germline V gene. V was clipped by 3 bases and J by 2 bases, with 5 bases between them. The CDR3: CASSANQETQYF. Here the CDR3 DNA reads TGTGCCAGCAGCGCCAATCAAGAGACCCAGTACTTC.

The J gene is TRBJ1-2, the V gene TRBV28; TRBD1 agrees at 7 bases. V was clipped by 7 bases and J by 3 bases; unmatched bases: 11. The CDR3 consists of 15 residues. In germline, CDR1 is MDHEN, CDR2 SYDVKM. CDR3 loop: CASNSDREGDYGYTF. DNA of the CDR3: TGTGCCAGCAACTCCGACAGGGAAGGGGACTATGGCTACACCTTC.

This chain joins TRBV4-3 and TRBJ2-1; TRBD1 agrees at 7 bases. The junction had 6 bases not matched to a gene; V was cut back by 2 bases and J by 8 bases. Germline V gene lookup returns CDR1 LGHNA and CDR2 YSLEER. This CDR3 has 14 amino acids. The CDR3 is CASSQRPDRDEQFF. In DNA, the CDR3 is TGCGCCAGCAGCCAACGCCCCGACAGGGATGAGCAGTTCTTC.

The chain employs TRBV7-8 and TRBJ2-2; a weak D match, TRBD1 (5 bases). Germline V CDR1 and CDR2: SGHVS, FQNEAQ. V lost 0 bases and J lost 6, with 14 bases in between. The CDR3 runs to 16 residues. The CDR3 loop reads CASSLAGRDGSGELFF. The DNA for the CDR3 is TGTGCCAGCAGCTTAGCGGGCAGGGATGGATCCGGGGAGCTGTTTTTT.

This chain connects TRBV7-6 to TRBJ2-5; D possibly matches TRBD1 or TRBD2 (7 bases each). The CDR3 loop spans 15 amino acids. Trimming left V 7 bases short and J 5 bases short, with 20 bases between. Germline CDR1 SGHVS, CDR2 FNYEAQ. CDR3: CASTPGGGLGETQYF. The CDR3, as DNA: TGTGCCAGCACCCCAGGGGGGGGGCTCGGGGAGACCCAGTACTTC.

V and J are TRBV2 and TRBJ2-5; D possibly corresponds to TRBD2 (7 bases). The CDR3 covers 15 residues. Trimming shortened V by 3 bases and J by 5 bases, and 16 bases separated the two germline ends. Germline values: CDR1 SNHLY, CDR2 FYNNEI. CDR3 region: CASSDSGGPGETQYF. CDR3 sequence (DNA): TGTGCCAGCAGTGATTCGGGGGGCCCAGGGGAGACCCAGTACTTC. Based on the CDR3 plus reference TRBV2 and TRBJ2-5, the full variable domain is EPEVTQTPSHQVTQMGQEVILRCVPISNHLYFYWYRQILGQKVEFLVSFYNNEISEKSEIFDDQFSVERPDGSNFTLKIRSTKLEDSAMYFCASSDSGGPGETQYFGPGTRLLVL.